This T cell receptor beta chain emerged from a study of shared clonotypes between healthy human individuals. Trimming cost V 5 bases and J 8 bases, with 8 bases left between them. The CDR3 is 11 residues long. The germline gives CDR1 SGHNT, CDR2 YYREEE (reference sequence). The protocol was immunoSEQ multiplex PCR, while the TCRdb copy is restricted to in-frame clones and leaves out a portion. The sample carries some 650,000 clones, around 97% recorded once. The material sequenced was naive CD4+ T cells sorted from blood. Subset of the sample: CD45RA+ positively selected. This receptor was obtained from a woman in her 30s in good health. The chain has TRBV5-4 and TRBJ2-1, with D maybe TRBD1 (5 bases). CDR3 coding DNA: TGTGCCAGCAGTAGGGGCGATGAGCAGTTCTTC. It is translated as CASSRGDEQFF.